The T cell receptor (beta chain) described here comes from a study of cytomegalovirus exposure and HLA in healthy donors. 13 Jbeta primers and 60 Vbeta primers were used for the PCR. Assay used: immunoSEQ multiplex PCR; TCRdb lists only in-frame clones, some missing. Found here are roughly 200,000 clones, 65% to 90% of them singletons; the top ten hold approximately 2.2%. Germline-derived CDR1 and CDR2 are MGHRA and YSYEKL. This CDR3 comprises 15 residues. Trimming cost V 0 bases and J 5 bases; bases outside gene matches: 3. The clonotype was recovered from a woman aged 45-60 years in good health and CMV-seronegative. The chain recombines TRBV4-1 with TRBJ1-4, with 7 nucleotides matching TRBD1. The specimen was PBMCs. The CDR3 reads CASSQERQGNEKLFF. The CDR3 DNA is TGCGCCAGCAGCCAAGAACGACAGGGAAATGAAAAACTGTTTTTT.